This TCR beta chain was recovered during a study of T cells after yellow fever vaccination. Study context: Preparation of fractions with low cell numbers was performed using SMART-Seq v4 Ultra Low Input.

Study results and limitations: The study found a weaker secondary response that peaked faster, day 5 versus 15. Clonotypes shared by both compartments, CD4 and CD8, made up a small share.

Germline V gives CDR1 SQVTM, CDR2 ANQGSEA. The CDR3 covers 11 residues. Trimming took off 6 bases at V and 4 bases at J, with 9 bases between the two ends. This clonotype has ten or more counts. Its antigen is undetermined. MiXCR was run by TCRdb on the 5' RACE reads, yielding one entry per CDR3 protein. The sample has some 250,000 distinct CDR3 sequences, approximately 3.8% seen once. This rearrangement joins TRBV29-1 to TRBJ1-2; weak D call: TRBD1 (5 bases). The sequenced sample was PBMCs, obtained 15 days after the yellow fever booster vaccination. This clonotype was sampled from a young man who received the YFV17D yellow fever vaccine. CDR3 in amino acids: CSVTVTYGYTF. The CDR3, as DNA: TGCAGCGTGACAGTAACCTATGGCTACACCTTC.